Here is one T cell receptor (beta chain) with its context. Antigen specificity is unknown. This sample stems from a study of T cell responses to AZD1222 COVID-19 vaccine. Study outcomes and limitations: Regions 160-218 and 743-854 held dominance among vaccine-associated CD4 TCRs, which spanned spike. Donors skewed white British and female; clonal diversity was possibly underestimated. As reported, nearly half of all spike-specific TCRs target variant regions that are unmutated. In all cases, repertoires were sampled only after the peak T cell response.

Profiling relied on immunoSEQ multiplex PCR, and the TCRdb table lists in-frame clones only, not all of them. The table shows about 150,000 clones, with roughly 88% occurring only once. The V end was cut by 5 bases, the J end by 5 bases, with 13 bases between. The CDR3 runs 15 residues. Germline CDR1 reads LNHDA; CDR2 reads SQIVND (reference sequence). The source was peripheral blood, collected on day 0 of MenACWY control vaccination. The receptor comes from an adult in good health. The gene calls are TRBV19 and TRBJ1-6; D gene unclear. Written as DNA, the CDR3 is TGTGCCAGTAGTTTCCGGTCTTCTCATAATTCACCCCTCCACTTT. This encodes CASSFRSSHNSPLHF.